The sequence of this TCR beta chain was determined in a study of blood T cell repertoires in COVID-19. Study information: Acute-phase and convalescent COVID-19 samples originated in the United States, Italy and Spain. Sample material is recorded as cDNA or gDNA derived from T cells, B-cell-depleted T cells, or PBMCs.

In the original processing: Amplification of reference gene primers provided the estimated nucleated cell counts. Produced via immunoSEQ multiplex PCR; TCRdb's table is partial and in-frame only. V and J calls and clone size are as listed in that table; D and trimming were resolved from the DNA. The sample has 120,000 or so clones; roughly nine tenths are singletons. Germline values: CDR1 KGHDR, CDR2 SFDVKD. The CDR3 runs to 18 residues. V gave up 3 bases and J gave up 0 bases; unmatched junction bases: 8. The receptor comes from a man between 45 and 60 years old with active COVID-19. The rearrangement uses TRBV24-1 and TRBJ1-5; 9 nucleotides agree with TRBD1. Source material: peripheral blood. Here the CDR3 reads CATSDGQGPYYSNQPQHF. CDR3 bases: TGTGCCACCAGTGATGGACAGGGGCCTTACTATAGCAATCAGCCCCAGCATTTT.